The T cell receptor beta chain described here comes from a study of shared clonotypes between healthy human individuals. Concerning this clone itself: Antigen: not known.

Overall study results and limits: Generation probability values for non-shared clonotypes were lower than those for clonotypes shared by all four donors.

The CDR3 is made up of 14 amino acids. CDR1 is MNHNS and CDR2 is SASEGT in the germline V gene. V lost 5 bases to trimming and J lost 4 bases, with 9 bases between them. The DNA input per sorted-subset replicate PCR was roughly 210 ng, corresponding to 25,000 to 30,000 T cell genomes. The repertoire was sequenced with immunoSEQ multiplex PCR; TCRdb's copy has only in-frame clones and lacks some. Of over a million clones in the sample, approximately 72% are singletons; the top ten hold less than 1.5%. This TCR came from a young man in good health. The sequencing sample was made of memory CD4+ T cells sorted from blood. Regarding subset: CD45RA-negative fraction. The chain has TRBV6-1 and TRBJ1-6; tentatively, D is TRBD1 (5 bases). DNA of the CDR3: TGTGCCAGCAGTTTGGGGGGGTATAATTCACCCCTCCACTTT. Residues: CASSLGGYNSPLHF.